The entry that follows covers one T cell receptor (beta chain) sequence. The data were taken from a study of blood T cells in healthy people across ages. V was shortened by 3 bases and J by 5 bases, with 14 bases between the two germline ends. This CDR3 has 14 amino acids. CDR1 and CDR2 (germline): LGHDT, YNNKEL (reference sequence). For the second PCR, which ran for about 7 to 11 cycles, a sample-barcoded 5' primer and a J-beta primer mix were used. One entry per CDR3 protein, called by TCRdb with MiXCR from the 5' RACE reads. The profile shows 800,000 to 950,000 distinct CDR3 sequences, 36% of them singletons.

This sequence originates from a man between 18 and 29 years old in good health. The chain employs TRBV3-1 and TRBJ2-7; perhaps TRBD1 as D (6 bases). The sample taken for sequencing was blood. The CDR3 protein is CASSHRGRLDEQYF. In DNA form, the CDR3 reads TGTGCCAGCAGCCACAGGGGCCGGTTAGACGAGCAGTACTTC.